One T cell receptor beta chain is described in this entry. Its antigen is not known. The source of the sample is a study of cytomegalovirus exposure and HLA in healthy donors. 13 Jbeta primers and 60 Vbeta primers were used for the PCR. This table comes from immunoSEQ multiplex PCR, and its TCRdb copy is limited to in-frame clones, with some not included. The repertoire shows 130,000 to 150,000 clones; the top ten hold about 0.96%. Overall study results and limits: TCR beta chains numbering 164 were designated cytomegalovirus-associated. In a later analysis, at a false discovery rate of 0.05, 17,000 or so TCR beta sequences were associated with HLA alleles.

Trimming at V came to 6 bases and at J to 5 bases, leaving 3 bases not matched to a gene. Germline CDR1 and CDR2: MNHEY and SMNVEV (reference sequence). The CDR3 totals 13 residues. This TCR was sampled from a male donor in good health and CMV-seronegative. V usage is TRBV27 and J usage is TRBJ1-4, with 7 bases fitting TRBD1. Specimen: PBMCs. CDR3 sequence: CASRGQRNEKLFF. CDR3 DNA sequence: TGTGCCAGCAGGGGACAGAGAAATGAAAAACTGTTTTTT.